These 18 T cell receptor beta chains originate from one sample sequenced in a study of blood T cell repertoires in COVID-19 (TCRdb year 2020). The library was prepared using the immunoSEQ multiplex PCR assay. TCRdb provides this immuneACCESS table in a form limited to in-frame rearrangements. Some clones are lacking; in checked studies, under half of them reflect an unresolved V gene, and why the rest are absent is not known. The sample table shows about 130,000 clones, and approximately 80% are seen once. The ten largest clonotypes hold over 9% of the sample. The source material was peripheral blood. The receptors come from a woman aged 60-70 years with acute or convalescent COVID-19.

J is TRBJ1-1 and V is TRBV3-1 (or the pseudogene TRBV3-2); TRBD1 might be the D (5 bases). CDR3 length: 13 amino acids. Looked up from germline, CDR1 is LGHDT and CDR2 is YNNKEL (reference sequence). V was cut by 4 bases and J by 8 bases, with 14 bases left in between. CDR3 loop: CASSPNIGGEAFF. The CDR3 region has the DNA TGTGCCAGCAGCCCCAACATCGGGGGGGAAGCTTTCTTT.

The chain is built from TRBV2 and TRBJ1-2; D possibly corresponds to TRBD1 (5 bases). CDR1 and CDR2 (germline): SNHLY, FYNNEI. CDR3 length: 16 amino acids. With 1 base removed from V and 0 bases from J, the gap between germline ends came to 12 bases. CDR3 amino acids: CASSEVQGGSNYGYTF. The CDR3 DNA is TGTGCCAGCAGTGAAGTTCAGGGTGGGTCTAACTATGGCTACACCTTC.

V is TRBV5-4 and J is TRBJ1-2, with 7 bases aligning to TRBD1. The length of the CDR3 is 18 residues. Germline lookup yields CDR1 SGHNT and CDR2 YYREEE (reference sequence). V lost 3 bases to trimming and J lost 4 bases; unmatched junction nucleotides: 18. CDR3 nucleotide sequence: TGTGCCAGCAGCTCCCTACTATTAAACAGGGGTGTGACCTATGGCTACACCTTC. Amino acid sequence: CASSSLLLNRGVTYGYTF.

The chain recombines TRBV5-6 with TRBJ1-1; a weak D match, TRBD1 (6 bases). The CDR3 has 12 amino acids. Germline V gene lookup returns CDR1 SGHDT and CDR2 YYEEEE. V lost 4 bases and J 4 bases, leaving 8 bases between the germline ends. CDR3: CASSQGGTEAFF. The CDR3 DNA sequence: TGTGCCAGCAGCCAAGGGGGCACTGAAGCTTTCTTT.

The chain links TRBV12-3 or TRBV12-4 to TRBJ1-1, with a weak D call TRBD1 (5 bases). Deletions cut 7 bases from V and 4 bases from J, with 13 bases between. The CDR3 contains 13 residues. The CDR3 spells CASTGGGTTEAFF. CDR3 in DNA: TGTGCCAGCACCGGCGGAGGGACCACTGAAGCTTTCTTT.

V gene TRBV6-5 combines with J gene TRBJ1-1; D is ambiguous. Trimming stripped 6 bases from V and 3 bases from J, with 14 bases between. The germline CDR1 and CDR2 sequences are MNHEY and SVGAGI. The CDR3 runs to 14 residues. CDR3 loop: CASSVDRGYTEAFF. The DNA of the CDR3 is TGTGCCAGCAGCGTCGATCGGGGTTACACTGAAGCTTTCTTT.

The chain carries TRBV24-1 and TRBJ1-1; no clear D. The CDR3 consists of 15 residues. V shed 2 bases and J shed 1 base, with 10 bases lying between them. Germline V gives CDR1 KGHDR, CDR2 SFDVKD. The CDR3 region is CATSDSGRRNTEAFF. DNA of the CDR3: TGTGCCACCAGTGATTCCGGGAGGAGGAACACTGAAGCTTTCTTT.

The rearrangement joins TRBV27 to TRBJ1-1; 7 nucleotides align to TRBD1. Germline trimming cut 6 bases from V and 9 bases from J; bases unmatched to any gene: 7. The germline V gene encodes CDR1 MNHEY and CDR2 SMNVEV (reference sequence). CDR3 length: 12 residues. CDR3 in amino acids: CASRSQGGQAFF. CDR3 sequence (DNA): TGTGCCAGCAGATCGCAGGGGGGCCAAGCTTTCTTT.

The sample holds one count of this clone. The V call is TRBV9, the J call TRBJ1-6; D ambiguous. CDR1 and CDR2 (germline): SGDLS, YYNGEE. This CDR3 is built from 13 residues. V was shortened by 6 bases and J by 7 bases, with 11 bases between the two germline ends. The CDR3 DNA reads TGTGCCAGCACAGGCCAGGCCAATTCACCCCTCCACTTT. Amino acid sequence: CASTGQANSPLHF. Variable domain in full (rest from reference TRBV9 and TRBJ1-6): DSGVTQTPKHLITATGQRVTLRCSPRSGDLSVYWYQQSLDQGLQFLIQYYNGEERAKGNILERFSAQQFPDLHSELNLSSLELGDSALYFCASTGQANSPLHFGNGTRLTVT.

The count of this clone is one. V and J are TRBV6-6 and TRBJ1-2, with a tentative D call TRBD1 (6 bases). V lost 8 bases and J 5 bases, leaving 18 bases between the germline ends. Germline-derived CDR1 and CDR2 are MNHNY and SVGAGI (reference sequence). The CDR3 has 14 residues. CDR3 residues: CASSGAGLEYGYTF. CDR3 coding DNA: TGTGCCAGCTCAGGGGCAGGGTTGGAATATGGCTACACCTTC.

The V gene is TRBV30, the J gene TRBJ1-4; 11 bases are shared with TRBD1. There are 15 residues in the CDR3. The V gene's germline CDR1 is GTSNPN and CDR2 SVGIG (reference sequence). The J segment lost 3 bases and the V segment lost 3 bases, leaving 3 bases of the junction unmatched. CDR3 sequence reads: CAWRGGQGANEKLFF. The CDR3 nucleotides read TGTGCCTGGAGAGGGGGACAGGGGGCTAATGAAAAACTGTTTTTT. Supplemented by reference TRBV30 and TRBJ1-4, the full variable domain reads SQTIHQWPATLVQPVGSPLSLECTVEGTSNPNLYWYRQAAGRGLQLLFYSVGIGQISSEVPQNLSASRPQDRQFILSSKKLLLSDSGFYLCAWRGGQGANEKLFFGSGTQLSVL.

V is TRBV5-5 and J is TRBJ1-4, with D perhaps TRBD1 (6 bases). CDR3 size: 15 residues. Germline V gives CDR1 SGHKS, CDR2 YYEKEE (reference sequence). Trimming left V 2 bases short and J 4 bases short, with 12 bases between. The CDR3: CASSLRGTLNEKLFF. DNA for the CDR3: TGTGCCAGCAGCTTAAGGGGGACACTTAATGAAAAACTGTTTTTT.

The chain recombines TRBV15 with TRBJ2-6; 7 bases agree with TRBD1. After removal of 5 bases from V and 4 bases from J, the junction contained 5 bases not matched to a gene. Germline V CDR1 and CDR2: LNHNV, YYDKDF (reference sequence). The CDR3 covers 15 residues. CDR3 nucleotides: TGTGCCACCAGCTCGAGGGGGCCGGGGGCCAACGTCCTGACTTTC. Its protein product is CATSSRGPGANVLTF.

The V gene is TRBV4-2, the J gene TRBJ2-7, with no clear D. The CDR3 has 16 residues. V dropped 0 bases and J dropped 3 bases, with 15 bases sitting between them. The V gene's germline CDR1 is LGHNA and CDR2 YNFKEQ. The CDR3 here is CASSQEIGRHDYEQYF. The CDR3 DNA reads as TGTGCCAGCAGCCAAGAGATTGGGCGACACGACTACGAGCAGTACTTC.

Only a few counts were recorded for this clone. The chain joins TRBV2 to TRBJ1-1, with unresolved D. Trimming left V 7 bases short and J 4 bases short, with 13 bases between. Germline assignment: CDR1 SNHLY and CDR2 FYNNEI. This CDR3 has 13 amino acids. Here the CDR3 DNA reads TGTGCCAGCAAGGTGGGAGGGTCCACTGAAGCTTTCTTT. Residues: CASKVGGSTEAFF.

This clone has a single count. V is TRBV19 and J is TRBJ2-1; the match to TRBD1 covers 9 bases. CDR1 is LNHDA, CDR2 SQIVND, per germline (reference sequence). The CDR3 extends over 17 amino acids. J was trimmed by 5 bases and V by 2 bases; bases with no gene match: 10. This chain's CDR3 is CASSILRGRTGDNEQFF. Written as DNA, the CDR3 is TGTGCCAGTAGTATATTAAGGGGCAGGACAGGGGACAATGAGCAGTTCTTC.

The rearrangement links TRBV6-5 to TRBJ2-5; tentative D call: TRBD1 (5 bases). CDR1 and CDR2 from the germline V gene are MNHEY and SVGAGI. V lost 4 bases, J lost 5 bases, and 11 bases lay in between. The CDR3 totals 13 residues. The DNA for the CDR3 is TGTGCCAGCAGTTCCCCAGGGCGGGAGACCCAGTACTTC. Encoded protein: CASSSPGRETQYF.

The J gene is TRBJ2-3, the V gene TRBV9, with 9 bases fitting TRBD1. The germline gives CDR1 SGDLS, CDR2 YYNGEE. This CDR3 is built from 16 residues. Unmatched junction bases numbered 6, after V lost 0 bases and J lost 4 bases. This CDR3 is CASSVVGGQGADTQYF. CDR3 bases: TGTGCCAGCAGCGTAGTAGGGGGACAGGGAGCAGATACGCAGTATTTT.